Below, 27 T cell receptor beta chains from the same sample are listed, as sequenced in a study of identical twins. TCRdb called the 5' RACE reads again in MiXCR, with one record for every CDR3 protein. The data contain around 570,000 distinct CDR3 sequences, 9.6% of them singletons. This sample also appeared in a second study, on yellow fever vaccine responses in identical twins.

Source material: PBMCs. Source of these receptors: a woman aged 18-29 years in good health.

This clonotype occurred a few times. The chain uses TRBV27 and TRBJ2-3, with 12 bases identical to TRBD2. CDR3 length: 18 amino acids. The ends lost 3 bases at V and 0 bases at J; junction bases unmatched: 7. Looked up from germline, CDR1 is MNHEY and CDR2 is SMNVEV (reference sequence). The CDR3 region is CASSLGLAGGPSTDTQYF. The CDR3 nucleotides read TGTGCCAGCAGTTTGGGTCTAGCGGGAGGGCCTAGCACAGATACGCAGTATTTT.

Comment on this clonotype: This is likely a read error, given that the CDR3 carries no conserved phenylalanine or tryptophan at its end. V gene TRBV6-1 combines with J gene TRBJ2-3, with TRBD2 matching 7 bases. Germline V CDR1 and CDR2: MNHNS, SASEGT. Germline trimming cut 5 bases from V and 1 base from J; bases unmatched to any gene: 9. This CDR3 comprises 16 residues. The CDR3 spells CASSTRTSYRTDTQYI. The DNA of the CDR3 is TGTGCCAGCAGTACGCGGACTAGTTACCGCACAGATACGCAGTATATT.

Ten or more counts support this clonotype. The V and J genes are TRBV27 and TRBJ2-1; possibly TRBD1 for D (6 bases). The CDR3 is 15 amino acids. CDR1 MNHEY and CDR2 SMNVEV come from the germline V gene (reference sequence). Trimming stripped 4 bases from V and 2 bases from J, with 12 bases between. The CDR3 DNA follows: TGTGCCAGCAGTTCCCGACAGGCCGCCTACAATGAGCAGTTCTTC. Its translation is CASSSRQAAYNEQFF.

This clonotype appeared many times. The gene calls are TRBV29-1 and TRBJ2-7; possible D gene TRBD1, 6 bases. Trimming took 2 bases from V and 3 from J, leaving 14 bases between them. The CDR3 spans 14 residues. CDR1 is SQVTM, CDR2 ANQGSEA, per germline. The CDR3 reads CSVERDTEDYEQYF. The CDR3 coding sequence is TGCAGCGTTGAAAGGGACACCGAGGACTACGAGCAGTACTTC.

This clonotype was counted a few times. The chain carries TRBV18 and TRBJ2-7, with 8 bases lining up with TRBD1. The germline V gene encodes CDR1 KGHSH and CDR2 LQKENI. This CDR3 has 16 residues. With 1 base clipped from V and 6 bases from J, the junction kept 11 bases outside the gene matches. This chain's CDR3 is CASSPRRGQGAPEQYF. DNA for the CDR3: TGTGCCAGCTCACCACGAAGGGGTCAGGGGGCCCCCGAGCAGTACTTC.

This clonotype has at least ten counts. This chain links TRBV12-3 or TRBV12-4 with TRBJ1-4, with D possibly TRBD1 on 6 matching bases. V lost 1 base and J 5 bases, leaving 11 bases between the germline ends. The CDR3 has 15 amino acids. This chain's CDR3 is CASSLGAGENEKLFF. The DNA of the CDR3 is TGTGCCAGCAGTTTAGGGGCAGGGGAAAATGAAAAACTGTTTTTT.

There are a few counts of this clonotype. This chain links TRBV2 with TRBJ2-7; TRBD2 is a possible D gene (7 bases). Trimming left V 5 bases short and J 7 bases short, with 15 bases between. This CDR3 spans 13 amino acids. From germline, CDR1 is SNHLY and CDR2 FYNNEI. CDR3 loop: CASSLVKGGEQYF. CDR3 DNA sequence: TGTGCCAGCAGTCTTGTAAAGGGGGGGGAGCAGTACTTC.

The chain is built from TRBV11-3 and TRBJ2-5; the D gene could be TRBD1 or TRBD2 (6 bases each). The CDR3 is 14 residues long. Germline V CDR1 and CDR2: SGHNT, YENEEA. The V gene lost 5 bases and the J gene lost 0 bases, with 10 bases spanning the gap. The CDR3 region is CASSPRGDQETQYF. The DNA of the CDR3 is TGTGCCAGCAGCCCTAGGGGGGACCAAGAGACCCAGTACTTC. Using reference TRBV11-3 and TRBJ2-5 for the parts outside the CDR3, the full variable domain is EAGVVQSPRYKIIEKKQPVAFWCNPISGHNTLYWYLQNLGQGPELLIRYENEEAVDDSQLPKDRFSAERLKGVDSTLKIQPAELGDSAVYLCASSPRGDQETQYFGPGTRLLVL.

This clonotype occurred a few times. CDR3 in DNA: TGCAGTGCCAAAACGCTTGGAACAGACCTAACCTACGAGCAGTACTTC. Protein product: CSAKTLGTDLTYEQYF. This chain uses TRBV20-1 with TRBJ2-7; D call uncertain. V dropped 6 bases and J dropped 2 bases, with 23 bases sitting between them. The length of the CDR3 is 16 residues. Germline lookup yields CDR1 DFQATT and CDR2 SNEGSKA (reference sequence).

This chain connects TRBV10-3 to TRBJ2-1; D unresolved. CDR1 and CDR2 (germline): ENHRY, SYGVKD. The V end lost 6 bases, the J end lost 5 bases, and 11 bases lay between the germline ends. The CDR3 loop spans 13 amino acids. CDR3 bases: TGTGCCATCAGCTTCACTCCTGACAATGAGCAGTTCTTC. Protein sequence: CAISFTPDNEQFF.

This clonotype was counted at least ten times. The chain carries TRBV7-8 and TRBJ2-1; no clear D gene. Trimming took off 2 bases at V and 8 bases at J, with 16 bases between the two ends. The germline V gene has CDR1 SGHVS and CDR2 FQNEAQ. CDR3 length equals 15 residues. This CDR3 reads CASSLIAERAYEQFF. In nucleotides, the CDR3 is TGTGCCAGCAGCTTAATCGCGGAGAGAGCTTATGAGCAGTTCTTC.

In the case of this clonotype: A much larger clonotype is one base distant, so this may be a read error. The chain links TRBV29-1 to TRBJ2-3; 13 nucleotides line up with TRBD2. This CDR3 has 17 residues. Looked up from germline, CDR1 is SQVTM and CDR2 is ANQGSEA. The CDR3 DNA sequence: TGCAGCGTTGGAAGTCGTACTAGCGGGAGGGCCGTCGATACGCTGTATTTT. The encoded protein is CSVGSRTSGRAVDTLYF.

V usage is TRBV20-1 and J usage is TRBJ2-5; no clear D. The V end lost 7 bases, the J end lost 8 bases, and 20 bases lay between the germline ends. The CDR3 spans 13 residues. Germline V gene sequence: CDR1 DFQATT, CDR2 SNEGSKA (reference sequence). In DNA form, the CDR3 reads TGCAGTGTACCGTTTTTGGCGAGAGACACCCAGTACTTC. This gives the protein CSVPFLARDTQYF.

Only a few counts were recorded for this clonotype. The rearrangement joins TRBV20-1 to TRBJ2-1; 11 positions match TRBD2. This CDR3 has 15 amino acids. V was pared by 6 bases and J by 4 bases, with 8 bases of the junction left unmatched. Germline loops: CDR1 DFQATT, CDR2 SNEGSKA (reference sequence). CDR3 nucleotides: TGCAGTGCCGTAAAGACTAGCGGGATGTACAATGAGCAGTTCTTC. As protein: CSAVKTSGMYNEQFF.

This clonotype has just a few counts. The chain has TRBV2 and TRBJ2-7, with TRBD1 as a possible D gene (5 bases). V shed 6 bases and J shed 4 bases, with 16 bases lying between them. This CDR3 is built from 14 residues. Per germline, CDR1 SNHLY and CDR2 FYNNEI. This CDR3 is CASRTAAQVYEQYF. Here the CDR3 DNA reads TGTGCCAGCAGGACAGCCGCTCAGGTGTACGAGCAGTACTTC.

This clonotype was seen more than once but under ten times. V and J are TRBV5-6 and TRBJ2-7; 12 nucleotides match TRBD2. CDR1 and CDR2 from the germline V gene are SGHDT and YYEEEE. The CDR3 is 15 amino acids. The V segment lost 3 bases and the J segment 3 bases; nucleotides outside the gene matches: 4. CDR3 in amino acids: CASSSTSGRLYEQYF. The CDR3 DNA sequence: TGTGCCAGCAGCTCGACTAGCGGGAGACTCTACGAGCAGTACTTC.

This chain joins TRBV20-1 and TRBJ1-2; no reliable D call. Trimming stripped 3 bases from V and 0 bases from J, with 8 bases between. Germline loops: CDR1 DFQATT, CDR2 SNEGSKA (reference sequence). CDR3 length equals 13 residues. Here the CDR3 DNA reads TGCAGTGCTAGGCTTCAGGCTAACTATGGCTACACCTTC. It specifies CSARLQANYGYTF.

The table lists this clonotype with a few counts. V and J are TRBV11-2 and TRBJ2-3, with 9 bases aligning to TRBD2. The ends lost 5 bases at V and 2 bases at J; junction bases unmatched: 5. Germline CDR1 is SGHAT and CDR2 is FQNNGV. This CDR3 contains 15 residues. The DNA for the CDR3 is TGTGCCAGCAGCCTGACTAGCGGAATCACAGATACGCAGTATTTT. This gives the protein CASSLTSGITDTQYF.

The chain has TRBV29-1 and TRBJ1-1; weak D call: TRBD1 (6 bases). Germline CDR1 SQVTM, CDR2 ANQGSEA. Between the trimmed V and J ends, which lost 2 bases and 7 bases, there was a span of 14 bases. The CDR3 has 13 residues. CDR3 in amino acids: CSVEPWAGVEAFF. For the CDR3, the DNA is TGCAGCGTTGAACCCTGGGCAGGGGTTGAAGCTTTCTTT.

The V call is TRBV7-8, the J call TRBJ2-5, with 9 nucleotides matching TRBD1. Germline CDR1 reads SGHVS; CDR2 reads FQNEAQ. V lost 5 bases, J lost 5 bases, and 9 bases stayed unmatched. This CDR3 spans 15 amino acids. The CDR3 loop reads CASSNLAGTGETQYF. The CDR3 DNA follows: TGTGCCAGCAGCAACCTCGCCGGGACAGGGGAGACCCAGTACTTC.

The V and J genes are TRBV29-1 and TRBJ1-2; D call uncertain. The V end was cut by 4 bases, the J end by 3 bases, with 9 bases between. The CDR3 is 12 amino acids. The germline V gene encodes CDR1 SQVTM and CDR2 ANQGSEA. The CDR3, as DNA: TGCAGCGTTGTTGGGGTAGACTATGGCTACACCTTC. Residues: CSVVGVDYGYTF.

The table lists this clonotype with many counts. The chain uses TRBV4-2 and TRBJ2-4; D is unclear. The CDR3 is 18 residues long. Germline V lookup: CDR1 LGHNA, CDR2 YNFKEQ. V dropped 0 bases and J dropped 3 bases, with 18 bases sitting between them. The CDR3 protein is CASSQDPEGGVGKNIQYF. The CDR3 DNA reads TGTGCCAGCAGCCAAGATCCCGAAGGTGGGGTGGGCAAAAACATTCAGTACTTC.

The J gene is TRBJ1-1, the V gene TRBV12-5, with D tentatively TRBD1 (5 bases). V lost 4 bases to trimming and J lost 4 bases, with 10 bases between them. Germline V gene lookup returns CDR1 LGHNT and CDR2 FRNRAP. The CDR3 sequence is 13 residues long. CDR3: CASGWGDGTEAFF. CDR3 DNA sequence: TGTGCTAGTGGTTGGGGGGACGGCACTGAAGCTTTCTTT.

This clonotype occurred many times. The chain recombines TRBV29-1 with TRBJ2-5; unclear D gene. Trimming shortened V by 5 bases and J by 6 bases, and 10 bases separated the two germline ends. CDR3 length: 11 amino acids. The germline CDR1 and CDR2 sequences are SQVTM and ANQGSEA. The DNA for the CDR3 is TGCAGCGTTCTCACCGGGCAGACCCAGTACTTC. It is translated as CSVLTGQTQYF.

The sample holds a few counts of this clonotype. The CDR3 loop is CASSRAPHYEQYF. The DNA for the CDR3 is TGTGCCAGCAGCAGAGCGCCCCATTACGAGCAGTACTTC. This chain connects TRBV12-3 or TRBV12-4 to TRBJ2-7; no firm D call. V dropped 6 bases and J dropped 4 bases, with 13 bases sitting between them. The CDR3 totals 13 residues.

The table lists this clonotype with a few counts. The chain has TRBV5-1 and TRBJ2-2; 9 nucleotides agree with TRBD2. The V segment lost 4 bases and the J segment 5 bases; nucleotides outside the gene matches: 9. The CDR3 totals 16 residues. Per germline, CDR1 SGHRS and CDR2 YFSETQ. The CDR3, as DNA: TGCGCCAGCAGCCCCCGGACTAGCGAGGGGACCGGGGAGCTGTTTTTT. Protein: CASSPRTSEGTGELFF.

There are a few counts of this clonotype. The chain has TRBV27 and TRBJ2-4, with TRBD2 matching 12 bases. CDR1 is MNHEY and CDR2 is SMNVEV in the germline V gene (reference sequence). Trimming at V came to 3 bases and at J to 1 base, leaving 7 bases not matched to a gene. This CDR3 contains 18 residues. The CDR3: CASSFPWLAGGAKNIQYF. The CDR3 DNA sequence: TGTGCCAGCAGTTTCCCCTGGCTAGCGGGGGGGGCCAAAAACATTCAGTACTTC.